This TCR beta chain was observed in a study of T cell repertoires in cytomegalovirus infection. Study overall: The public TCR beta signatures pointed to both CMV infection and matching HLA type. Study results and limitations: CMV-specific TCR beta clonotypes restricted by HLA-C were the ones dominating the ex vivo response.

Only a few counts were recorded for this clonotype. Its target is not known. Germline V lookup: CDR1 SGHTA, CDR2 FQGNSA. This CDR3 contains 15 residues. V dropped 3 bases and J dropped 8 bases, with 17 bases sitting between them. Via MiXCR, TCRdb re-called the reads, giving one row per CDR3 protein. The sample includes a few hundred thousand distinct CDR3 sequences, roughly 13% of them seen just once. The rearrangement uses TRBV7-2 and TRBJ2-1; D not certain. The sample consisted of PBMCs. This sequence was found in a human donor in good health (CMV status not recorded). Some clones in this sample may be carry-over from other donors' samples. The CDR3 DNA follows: TGTGCCAGCAGCTTGAGAGTAATGCCTACGGATGAGCAGTTCTTC. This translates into CASSLRVMPTDEQFF.